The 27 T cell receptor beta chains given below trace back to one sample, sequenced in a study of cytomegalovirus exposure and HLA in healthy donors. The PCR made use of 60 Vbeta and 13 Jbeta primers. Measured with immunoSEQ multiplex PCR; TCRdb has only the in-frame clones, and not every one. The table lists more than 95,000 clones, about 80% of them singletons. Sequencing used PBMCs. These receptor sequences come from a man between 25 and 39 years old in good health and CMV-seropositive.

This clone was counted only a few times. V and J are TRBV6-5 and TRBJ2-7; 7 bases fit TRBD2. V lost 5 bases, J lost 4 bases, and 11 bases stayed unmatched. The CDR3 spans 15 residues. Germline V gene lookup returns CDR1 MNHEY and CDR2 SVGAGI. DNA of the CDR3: TGTGCCAGCAGTCTGGGGCTAGCGGACGGGTACGAGCAGTACTTC. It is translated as CASSLGLADGYEQYF.

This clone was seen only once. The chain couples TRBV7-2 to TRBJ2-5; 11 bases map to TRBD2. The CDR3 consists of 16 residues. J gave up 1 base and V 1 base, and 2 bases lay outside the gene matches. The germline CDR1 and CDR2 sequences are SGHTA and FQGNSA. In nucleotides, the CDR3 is TGTGCCAGCAGCTTAGTGACTAGCGGGATCCAAGAGACCCAGTACTTC. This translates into CASSLVTSGIQETQYF.

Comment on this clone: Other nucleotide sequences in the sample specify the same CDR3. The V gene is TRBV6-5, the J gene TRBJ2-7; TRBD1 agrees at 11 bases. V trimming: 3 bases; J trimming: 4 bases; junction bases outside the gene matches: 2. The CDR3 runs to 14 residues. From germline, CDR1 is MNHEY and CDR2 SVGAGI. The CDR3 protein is CASSYGQGAYEQYF. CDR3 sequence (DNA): TGTGCCAGCAGTTATGGACAGGGGGCTTACGAGCAGTACTTC.

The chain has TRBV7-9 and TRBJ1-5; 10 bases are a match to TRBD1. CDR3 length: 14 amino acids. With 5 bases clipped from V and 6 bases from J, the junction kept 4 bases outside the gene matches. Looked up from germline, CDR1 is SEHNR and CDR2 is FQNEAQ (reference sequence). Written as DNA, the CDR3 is TGTGCCAGCAGCACCGGGACAGGGGTTCAGCCCCAGCATTTT. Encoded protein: CASSTGTGVQPQHF.

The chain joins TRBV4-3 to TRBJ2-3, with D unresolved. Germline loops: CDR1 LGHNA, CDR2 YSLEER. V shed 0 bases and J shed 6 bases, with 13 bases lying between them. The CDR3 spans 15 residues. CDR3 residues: CASSQDWASWDTQYF. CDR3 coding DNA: TGCGCCAGCAGCCAAGACTGGGCCTCGTGGGATACGCAGTATTTT.

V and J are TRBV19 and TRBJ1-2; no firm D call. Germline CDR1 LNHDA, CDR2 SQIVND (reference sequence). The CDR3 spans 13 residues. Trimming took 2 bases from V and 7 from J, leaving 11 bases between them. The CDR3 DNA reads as TGTGCCAGTAGTATACCCCGGGGTGGTGGCTACACCTTC. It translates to CASSIPRGGGYTF.

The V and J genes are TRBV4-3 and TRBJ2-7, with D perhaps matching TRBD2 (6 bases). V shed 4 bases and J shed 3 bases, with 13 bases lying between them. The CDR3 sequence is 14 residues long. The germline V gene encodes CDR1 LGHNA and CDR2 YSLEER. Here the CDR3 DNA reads TGCGCCAGCAGCCTCCAGCCCGGGAGCTACGAGCAGTACTTC. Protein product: CASSLQPGSYEQYF.

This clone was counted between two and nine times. The CDR3 coding sequence is TGTGCCAGTAGCCAAAAAACTAGCGGGAATGAGCAGTTCTTC. Translation: CASSQKTSGNEQFF. The rearrangement links TRBV19 to TRBJ2-1; TRBD2 aligns across 9 bases. The length of the CDR3 is 14 residues. The V gene end was trimmed by 6 bases and the J gene end by 7 bases; junction bases not matched to a gene: 7. Germline CDR1 LNHDA, CDR2 SQIVND (reference sequence).

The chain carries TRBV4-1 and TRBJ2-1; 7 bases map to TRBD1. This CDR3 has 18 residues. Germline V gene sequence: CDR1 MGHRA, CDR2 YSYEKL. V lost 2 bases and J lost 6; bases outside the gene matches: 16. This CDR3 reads CASSQIDISSPGGNEQFF. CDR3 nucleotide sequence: TGCGCCAGCAGCCAAATAGATATTTCTTCCCCAGGGGGCAATGAGCAGTTCTTC.

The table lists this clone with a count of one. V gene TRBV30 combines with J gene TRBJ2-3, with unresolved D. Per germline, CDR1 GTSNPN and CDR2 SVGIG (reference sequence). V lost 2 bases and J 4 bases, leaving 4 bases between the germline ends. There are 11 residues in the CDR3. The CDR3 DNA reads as TGTGCCTGGAGTAGCGCAGATACGCAGTATTTT. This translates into CAWSSADTQYF.

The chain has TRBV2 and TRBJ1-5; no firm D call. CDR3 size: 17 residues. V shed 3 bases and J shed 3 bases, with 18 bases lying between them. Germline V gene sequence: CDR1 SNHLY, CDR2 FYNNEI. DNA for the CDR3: TGTGCCAGCAGTGAGGGTGGGTGGAGTCTGTTCAATCAGCCCCAGCATTTT. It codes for CASSEGGWSLFNQPQHF.

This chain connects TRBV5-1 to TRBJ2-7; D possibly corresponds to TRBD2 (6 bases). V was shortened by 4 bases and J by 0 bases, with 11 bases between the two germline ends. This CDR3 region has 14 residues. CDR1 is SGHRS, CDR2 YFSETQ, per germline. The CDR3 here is CASSLGLSSYEQYF. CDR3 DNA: TGCGCCAGCAGCCTGGGACTCAGCTCCTACGAGCAGTACTTC.

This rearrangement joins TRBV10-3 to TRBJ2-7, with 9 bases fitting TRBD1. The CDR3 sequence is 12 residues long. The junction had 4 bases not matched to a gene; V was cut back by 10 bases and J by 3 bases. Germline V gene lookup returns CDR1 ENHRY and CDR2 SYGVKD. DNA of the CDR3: TGTGCCACATGGACAGGGGTCTACGAGCAGTACTTC. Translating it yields CATWTGVYEQYF.

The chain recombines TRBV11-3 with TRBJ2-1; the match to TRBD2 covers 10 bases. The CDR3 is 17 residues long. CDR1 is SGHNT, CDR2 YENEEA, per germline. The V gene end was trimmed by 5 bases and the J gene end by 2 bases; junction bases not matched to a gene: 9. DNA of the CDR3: TGTGCCAGCAGCCCCACGGTGGGACTAGCGCCCTACAATGAGCAGTTCTTC. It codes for CASSPTVGLAPYNEQFF.

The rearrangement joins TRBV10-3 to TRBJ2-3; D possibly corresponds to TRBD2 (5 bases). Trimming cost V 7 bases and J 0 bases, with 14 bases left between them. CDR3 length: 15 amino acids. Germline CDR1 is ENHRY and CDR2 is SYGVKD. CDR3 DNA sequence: TGTGCCATCAAGGACGCCGGGATTAGCACAGATACGCAGTATTTT. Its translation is CAIKDAGISTDTQYF.

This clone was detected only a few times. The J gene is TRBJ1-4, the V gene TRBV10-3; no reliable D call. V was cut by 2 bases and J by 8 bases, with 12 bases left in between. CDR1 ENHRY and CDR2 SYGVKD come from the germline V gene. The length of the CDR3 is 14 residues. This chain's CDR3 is CAISEGQLGEKLFF. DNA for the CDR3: TGTGCCATCAGTGAGGGTCAACTAGGGGAAAAACTGTTTTTT.

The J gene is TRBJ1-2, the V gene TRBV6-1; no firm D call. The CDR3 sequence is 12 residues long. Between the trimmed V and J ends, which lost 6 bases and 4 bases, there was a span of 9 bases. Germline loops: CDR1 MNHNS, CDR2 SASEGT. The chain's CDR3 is CASSGSSYGYTF. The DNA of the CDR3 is TGTGCCAGCAGCGGGAGCTCCTATGGCTACACCTTC.

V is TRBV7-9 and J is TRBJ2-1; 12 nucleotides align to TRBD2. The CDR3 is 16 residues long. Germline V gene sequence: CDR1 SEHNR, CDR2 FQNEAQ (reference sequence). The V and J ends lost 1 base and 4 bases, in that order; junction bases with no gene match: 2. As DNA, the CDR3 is TGTGCCAGCAGCTTAGGAACTAGCGGGAGGTACAATGAGCAGTTCTTC. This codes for CASSLGTSGRYNEQFF.

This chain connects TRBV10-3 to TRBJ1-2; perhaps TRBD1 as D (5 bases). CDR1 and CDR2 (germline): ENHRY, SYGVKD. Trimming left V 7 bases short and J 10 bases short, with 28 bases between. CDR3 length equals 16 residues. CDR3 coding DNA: TGTGCCATCATCCAGGACCCGACAGCCCGAACTCGTCACTACACCTTC. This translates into CAIIQDPTARTRHYTF.

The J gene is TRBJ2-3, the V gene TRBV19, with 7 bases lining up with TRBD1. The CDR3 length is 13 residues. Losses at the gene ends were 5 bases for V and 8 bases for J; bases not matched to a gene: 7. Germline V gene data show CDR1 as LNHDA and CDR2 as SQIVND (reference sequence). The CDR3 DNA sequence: TGTGCCAGTAGTCCCGACAGGGACGCTACGCAGTATTTT. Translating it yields CASSPDRDATQYF.

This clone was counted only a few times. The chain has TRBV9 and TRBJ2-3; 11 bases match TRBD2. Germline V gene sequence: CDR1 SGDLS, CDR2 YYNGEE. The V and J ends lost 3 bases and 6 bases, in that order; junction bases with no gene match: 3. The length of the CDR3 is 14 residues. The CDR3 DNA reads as TGTGCCAGCAGCGCGACTAGCGGGACGGATACGCAGTATTTT. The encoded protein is CASSATSGTDTQYF.

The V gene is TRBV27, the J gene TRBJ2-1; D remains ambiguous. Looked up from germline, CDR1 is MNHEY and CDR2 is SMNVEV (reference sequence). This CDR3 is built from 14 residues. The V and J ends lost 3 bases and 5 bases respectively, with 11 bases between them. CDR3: CASSLAGWDNEQFF. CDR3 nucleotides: TGTGCCAGCAGTTTGGCAGGTTGGGACAATGAGCAGTTCTTC.

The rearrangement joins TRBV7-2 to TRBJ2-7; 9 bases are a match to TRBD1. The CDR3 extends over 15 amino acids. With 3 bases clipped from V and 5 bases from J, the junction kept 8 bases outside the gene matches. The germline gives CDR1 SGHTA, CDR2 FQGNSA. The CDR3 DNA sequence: TGTGCCAGCAGCTTCGTCACAGGGGGCGCGAACGAGCAGTACTTC. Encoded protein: CASSFVTGGANEQYF.

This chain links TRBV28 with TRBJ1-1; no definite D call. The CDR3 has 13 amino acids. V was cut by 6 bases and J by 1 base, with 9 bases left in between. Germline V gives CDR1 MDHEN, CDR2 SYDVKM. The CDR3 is CASRESRNTEAFF. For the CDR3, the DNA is TGTGCCAGCAGGGAGAGCCGGAACACTGAAGCTTTCTTT.

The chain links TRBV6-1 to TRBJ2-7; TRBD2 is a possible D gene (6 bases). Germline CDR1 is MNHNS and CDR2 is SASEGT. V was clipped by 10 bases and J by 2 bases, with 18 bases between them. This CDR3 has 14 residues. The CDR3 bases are TGTGCCACCCTAGAAGGACTAAAACCCTACGAGCAGTACTTC. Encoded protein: CATLEGLKPYEQYF.

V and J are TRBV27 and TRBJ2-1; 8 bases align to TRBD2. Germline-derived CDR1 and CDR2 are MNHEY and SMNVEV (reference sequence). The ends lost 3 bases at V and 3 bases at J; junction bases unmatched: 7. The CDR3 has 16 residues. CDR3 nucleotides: TGTGCCAGCAGTTTGAGTAGCGGGATCAACTACAATGAGCAGTTCTTC. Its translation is CASSLSSGINYNEQFF.

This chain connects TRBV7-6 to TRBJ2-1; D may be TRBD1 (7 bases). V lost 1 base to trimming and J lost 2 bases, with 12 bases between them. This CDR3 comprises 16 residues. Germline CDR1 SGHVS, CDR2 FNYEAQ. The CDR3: CASSLEGAGTYNEQFF. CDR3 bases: TGTGCCAGCAGCTTAGAGGGGGCGGGAACCTACAATGAGCAGTTCTTC.